Listed here are 19 T cell receptor beta chains from one sample, sequenced in a study of OX40 agonist ivuxolimab in advanced cancers. Only in-frame clones appear in the TCRdb table, and some are missing; sequencing was by immunoSEQ multiplex PCR. The sample holds about 45,000 clones, 80% seen once. Sequenced here: CD4+ or CD8+ T cells sorted from blood, sampled in a trial of the OX40 agonist ivuxolimab. Every receptor here comes from an adult with an advanced solid tumor such as melanoma, head and neck, liver or kidney cancer.

The gene calls are TRBV9 and TRBJ2-3; possibly TRBD1 for D (6 bases). The CDR3 covers 15 residues. V was shortened by 4 bases and J by 4 bases, with 16 bases between the two germline ends. Looked up from germline, CDR1 is SGDLS and CDR2 is YYNGEE. The CDR3 reads CASSLGPNRADTQYF. DNA for the CDR3: TGTGCCAGCAGCCTTGGACCCAACAGGGCAGATACGCAGTATTTT.

This chain links TRBV14 with TRBJ1-3; D gene unclear. This CDR3 spans 16 amino acids. CDR1 is SGHDN and CDR2 is FVKESK in the germline V gene. V gave up 4 bases and J gave up 0 bases, with 13 bases separating them. DNA of the CDR3: TGTGCCAGCAGCCCCATCGTGGGTAACTCTGGAAACACCATATATTTT. Translating it yields CASSPIVGNSGNTIYF. Together with reference TRBV14 and TRBJ1-3, the CDR3 gives the full variable domain: EAGVTQFPSHSVIEKGQTVTLRCDPISGHDNLYWYRRVMGKEIKFLLHFVKESKQDESGMPNNRFLAERTGGTYSTLKVQPAELEDSGVYFCASSPIVGNSGNTIYFGEGSWLTVV.

V is TRBV5-8 and J is TRBJ1-2; D might be TRBD1 (6 bases). Germline V gene sequence: CDR1 SGHTS, CDR2 YDEGEE. V lost 2 bases and J 5 bases, leaving 19 bases between the germline ends. The CDR3 has 16 amino acids. CDR3 nucleotide sequence: TGTGCCAGCAGCTTAGCGTTTAGGGGGAAGGAGTATGGCTACACCTTC. It yields the protein CASSLAFRGKEYGYTF.

This clone appeared a single time. The V gene is TRBV6-6, the J gene TRBJ1-1; 8 bases match TRBD1. The V segment lost 5 bases and the J segment 0 bases; nucleotides outside the gene matches: 2. Per germline, CDR1 MNHNY and CDR2 SVGAGI (reference sequence). The CDR3 totals 14 residues. The CDR3 sequence is CASSRDRLNTEAFF. The CDR3 DNA is TGTGCCAGCAGTCGGGACAGGCTGAACACTGAAGCTTTCTTT.

The chain combines TRBV5-1 with TRBJ1-1; 7 nucleotides agree with TRBD1. With 1 base clipped from V and 0 bases from J, the junction kept 3 bases outside the gene matches. CDR1 and CDR2 from the germline V gene are SGHRS and YFSETQ. The CDR3 has 15 amino acids. The CDR3 DNA reads TGCGCCAGCAGCTTGTTCGACAGGGTGAACACTGAAGCTTTCTTT. Translated, it gives CASSLFDRVNTEAFF.

This chain uses TRBV6-5 with TRBJ2-2, with D possibly TRBD1 on 6 matching bases. Germline CDR1 and CDR2: MNHEY and SVGAGI. This CDR3 contains 15 residues. Trimming removed 5 bases at V and 7 bases at J, with 17 bases between. The CDR3 DNA sequence: TGTGCCAGCAGTCCCAGGGGCCCCTTAGGCGGGGAGCTGTTTTTT. It yields the protein CASSPRGPLGGELFF.

V gene TRBV7-3 combines with J gene TRBJ2-7; D is perhaps TRBD1 (5 bases). This CDR3 has 13 residues. Trimming cost V 2 bases and J 6 bases, with 11 bases left between them. Germline CDR1 is SGHTA and CDR2 is FQGTGA. The CDR3 sequence is CASSLRQGLEQYF. CDR3 DNA sequence: TGTGCCAGCAGCTTACGTCAGGGCCTCGAGCAGTACTTC.

This chain uses TRBV4-2 with TRBJ1-2; the D gene is possibly TRBD1 (5 bases). CDR3 length equals 16 residues. V lost 2 bases and J 8 bases, leaving 21 bases between the germline ends. Per the germline V gene, CDR1 is LGHNA and CDR2 is YNFKEQ. The CDR3 DNA follows: TGTGCCAGCAGCCAATTACGCAGGGACCTCGGTAGAGGCTACACCTTC. This gives the protein CASSQLRRDLGRGYTF.

This clone was detected only a few times. This chain links TRBV28 with TRBJ2-7; TRBD2 matches 11 bases. CDR1 MDHEN and CDR2 SYDVKM come from the germline V gene. The CDR3 extends over 15 amino acids. The trim removed 6 bases at V and 2 bases at J, leaving 6 bases unmatched. Here the CDR3 reads CASRTLSGRAYEQYF. The CDR3 nucleotides are TGTGCCAGCAGAACCCTTAGCGGGAGGGCCTACGAGCAGTACTTC.

This clone was counted a single time. J is TRBJ2-5 and V is TRBV5-4, with D uncertain. The ends were cut back, 4 bases at V and 4 bases at J, with 5 bases in the middle. The CDR3 is 11 amino acids. The V gene's germline CDR1 is SGHNT and CDR2 YYREEE (reference sequence). The CDR3 DNA reads TGTGCCAGCAGCGCAGCAGAGACCCAGTACTTC. Its translation: CASSAAETQYF.

CDR3 residues: CASSRGYGRENNEQFF. The CDR3 region has the DNA TGTGCCAGCAGCAGGGGTTATGGGCGGGAGAACAATGAGCAGTTCTTC. V gene TRBV21-1 combines with J gene TRBJ2-1; TRBD2 was called by the table and not checked on the DNA. TRBV21-1 counts as a pseudogene. This CDR3 comprises 16 residues.

The chain joins TRBV14 to TRBJ2-2; D is uncertain. The CDR3 sequence is 13 residues long. Germline CDR1 and CDR2: SGHDN and FVKESK. The ends were cut back, 4 bases at V and 6 bases at J, with 9 bases in the middle. The CDR3 is CASSRPIAGELFF. The CDR3 DNA is TGTGCCAGCAGCCGCCCCATCGCCGGGGAGCTGTTTTTT.

This clone was counted a single time. The chain links TRBV6-5 to TRBJ2-6, with D hard to call. Trimming pared 2 bases from V and 0 bases from J, leaving 5 bases between. Germline CDR1 is MNHEY and CDR2 is SVGAGI. The CDR3 has 15 amino acids. The CDR3 loop reads CASSYDPSGANVLTF. CDR3 DNA sequence: TGTGCCAGCAGTTACGACCCCTCTGGGGCCAACGTCCTGACTTTC.

This chain links TRBV19 with TRBJ1-2; unclear D gene. Germline V gene data show CDR1 as LNHDA and CDR2 as SQIVND (reference sequence). Trimming cost V 7 bases and J 4 bases, with 31 bases left between them. The CDR3 consists of 19 residues. DNA for the CDR3: TGTGCCAGTAAAGGGCCCGGCAGGTTCTCTAACTCTAACGGCTATGGCTACACCTTC. This encodes CASKGPGRFSNSNGYGYTF.

This clone turned up a few times. This rearrangement joins TRBV19 to TRBJ2-7, with D perhaps matching TRBD2 (6 bases). Between the trimmed V and J ends, which lost 10 bases and 3 bases, there was a span of 22 bases. Germline CDR1 and CDR2: LNHDA and SQIVND (reference sequence). The CDR3 loop spans 15 amino acids. CDR3 in DNA: TGTGCCACCAGGAGGGTCCCAGACTCTTTCTACGAGCAGTACTTC. Its translation: CATRRVPDSFYEQYF. The full variable domain, rest sourced from reference TRBV19 and TRBJ2-7, is DGGITQSPKYLFRKEGQNVTLSCEQNLNHDAMYWYRQDPGQGLRLIYYSQIVNDFQKGDIAEGYSVSREKKESFPLTVTSAQKNPTAFYLCATRRVPDSFYEQYFGPGTRLTVT.

The rearrangement uses TRBV19 and TRBJ2-2; D perhaps matches TRBD2 (6 bases). This CDR3 has 17 residues. V was clipped by 3 bases and J by 4 bases, with 18 bases between them. The germline V gene has CDR1 LNHDA and CDR2 SQIVND (reference sequence). The CDR3 sequence is CASSILLGQAGTGELFF. In DNA form, the CDR3 reads TGTGCCAGTAGTATTTTATTAGGTCAAGCGGGCACCGGGGAGCTGTTTTTT.

The chain has TRBV29-1 and TRBJ2-1, with a weak D call TRBD2 (6 bases). Germline V CDR1 and CDR2: SQVTM, ANQGSEA. The CDR3 is made up of 13 amino acids. Trimming stripped 8 bases from V and 4 bases from J, with 15 bases between. The CDR3: CSIHSGAYNEQFF. CDR3 in DNA: TGCAGCATACATAGCGGAGCTTACAATGAGCAGTTCTTC.

This chain joins TRBV18 and TRBJ1-1; possibly TRBD1 for D (5 bases). V lost 3 bases and J lost 4, with 15 bases in between. The CDR3 spans 15 residues. The germline gives CDR1 KGHSH, CDR2 LQKENI. CDR3 protein: CASSPFGGSGTEAFF. The CDR3, as DNA: TGTGCCAGCTCACCTTTCGGGGGTTCGGGCACTGAAGCTTTCTTT.

This chain joins TRBV4-2 and TRBJ2-5, with D unclear. Germline lookup yields CDR1 LGHNA and CDR2 YNFKEQ. This CDR3 has 14 amino acids. The V end was cut by 4 bases, the J end by 3 bases, with 12 bases between. The CDR3 DNA sequence: TGTGCCAGCAGCCCCGGTTTACGGGAAGAGACCCAGTACTTC. The encoded protein is CASSPGLREETQYF.